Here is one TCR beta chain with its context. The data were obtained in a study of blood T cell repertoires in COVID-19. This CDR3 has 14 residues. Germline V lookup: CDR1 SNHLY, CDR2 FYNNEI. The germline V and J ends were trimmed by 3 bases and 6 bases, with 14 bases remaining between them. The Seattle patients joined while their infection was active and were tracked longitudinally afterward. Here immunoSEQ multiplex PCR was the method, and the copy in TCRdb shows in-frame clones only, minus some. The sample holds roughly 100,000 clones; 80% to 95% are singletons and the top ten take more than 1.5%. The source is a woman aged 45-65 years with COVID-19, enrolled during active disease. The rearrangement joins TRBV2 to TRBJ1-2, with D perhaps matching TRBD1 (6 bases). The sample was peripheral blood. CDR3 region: CASSDSLAGDGYTF. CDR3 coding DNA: TGTGCCAGCAGTGACTCACTTGCAGGGGATGGCTACACCTTC.